This record covers a single T cell receptor beta chain. What it binds is unknown. The germline CDR1 and CDR2 sequences are MNHEY and SVGEGT. The CDR3 extends over 16 amino acids. The ends were cut back, 6 bases at V and 5 bases at J, with 23 bases in the middle. This specimen comes from a study of T cell responses to AZD1222 COVID-19 vaccine. General study points: Repertoire samples came only from after the peak T cell response. At baseline, seropositivity was found in only six or seven AZD1222 recipients. White British donors predominated, females outnumbered males, and clonal diversity was possibly underestimated. Regions left unmutated in variants are reportedly the target of nearly half of spike-specific TCRs.

This table comes from immunoSEQ multiplex PCR, and its TCRdb copy is limited to in-frame clones, with some not included. The data contain tens of thousands of clones, approximately 88% of them singletons. The sequence was obtained from an adult who received the AZD1222 COVID-19 vaccine. This material consisted of peripheral blood, taken 28 days after the second AZD1222 dose. This rearrangement joins TRBV6-2 or TRBV6-3 to TRBJ2-7; the D gene is possibly TRBD1 (6 bases). The CDR3 region has the DNA TGTGCCAGCAGCCACCCCCCGGGAACAGGGCGGGACGAGCAGTACTTC. This translates into CASSHPPGTGRDEQYF.